The 2 T cell receptor beta chains given below trace back to one sample, sequenced in a study of cytomegalovirus exposure and HLA in healthy donors. PCR involved 60 Vbeta and 13 Jbeta primers. Method: immunoSEQ multiplex PCR; TCRdb's copy keeps in-frame clones and lacks some. The repertoire holds roughly 110,000 clones, with about 75% as singletons. The source material was PBMCs. These receptor sequences come from a man between 35 and 55 years old in good health and CMV-seronegative.

This clone was observed a handful of times. V and J are TRBV5-1 and TRBJ2-7; 8 nucleotides line up with TRBD1. The CDR3 length is 16 residues. J was trimmed by 4 bases and V by 4 bases; bases with no gene match: 13. In germline, CDR1 is SGHRS, CDR2 YFSETQ. CDR3 region: CASSLGRADRVYEQYF. The CDR3 region has the DNA TGCGCCAGCAGCCTGGGACGAGCGGACAGGGTGTACGAGCAGTACTTC.

This chain uses TRBV6-1 with TRBJ2-2; 9 bases match TRBD2. CDR3 length: 18 residues. The junction had 15 bases not matched to a gene; V was cut back by 4 bases and J by 6 bases. Germline CDR1 MNHNS, CDR2 SASEGT. CDR3 nucleotides: TGTGCCAGCAGTGTATCAGGTCGCGGGGGGGGGCTGGCCGGGGAGCTGTTTTTT. It specifies CASSVSGRGGGLAGELFF.